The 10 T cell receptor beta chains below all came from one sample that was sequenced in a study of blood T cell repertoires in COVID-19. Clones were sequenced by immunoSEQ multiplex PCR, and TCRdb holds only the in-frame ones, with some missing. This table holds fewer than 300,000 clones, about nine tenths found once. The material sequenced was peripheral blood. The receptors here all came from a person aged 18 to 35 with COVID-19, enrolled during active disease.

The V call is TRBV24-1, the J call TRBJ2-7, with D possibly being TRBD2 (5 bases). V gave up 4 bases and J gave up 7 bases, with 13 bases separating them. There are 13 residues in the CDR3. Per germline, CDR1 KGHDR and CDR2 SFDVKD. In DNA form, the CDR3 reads TGTGCCACCAGTGACCGGACCCGGGGAGAGCAGTACTTC. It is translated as CATSDRTRGEQYF.

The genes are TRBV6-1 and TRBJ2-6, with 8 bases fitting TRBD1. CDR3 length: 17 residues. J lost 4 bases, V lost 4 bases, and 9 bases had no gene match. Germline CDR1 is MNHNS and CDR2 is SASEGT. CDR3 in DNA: TGTGCCAGCAGTGCAGGACAGGGTCTAAGAGGGGCCAACGTCCTGACTTTC. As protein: CASSAGQGLRGANVLTF.

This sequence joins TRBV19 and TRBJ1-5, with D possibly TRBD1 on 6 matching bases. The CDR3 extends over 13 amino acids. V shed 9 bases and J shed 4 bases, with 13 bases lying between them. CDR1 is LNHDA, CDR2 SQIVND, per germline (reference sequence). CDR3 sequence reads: CASNRVGNQPQHF. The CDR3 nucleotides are TGTGCCAGCAACAGGGTGGGGAATCAGCCCCAGCATTTT.

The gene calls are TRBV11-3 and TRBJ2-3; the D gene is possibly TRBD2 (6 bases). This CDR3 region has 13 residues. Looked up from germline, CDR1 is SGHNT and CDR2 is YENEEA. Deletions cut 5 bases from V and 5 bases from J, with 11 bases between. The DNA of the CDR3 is TGTGCCAGCAGCCTCAGGGACTTAGATACGCAGTATTTT. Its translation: CASSLRDLDTQYF. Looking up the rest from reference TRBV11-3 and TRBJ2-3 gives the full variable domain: EAGVVQSPRYKIIEKKQPVAFWCNPISGHNTLYWYLQNLGQGPELLIRYENEEAVDDSQLPKDRFSAERLKGVDSTLKIQPAELGDSAVYLCASSLRDLDTQYFGPGTRLTVL.

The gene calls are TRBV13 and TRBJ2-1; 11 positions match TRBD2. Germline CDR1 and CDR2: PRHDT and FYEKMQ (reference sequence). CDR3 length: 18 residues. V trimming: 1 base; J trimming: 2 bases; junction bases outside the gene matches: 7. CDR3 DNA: TGTGCCAGCAGCTTAGTAGCGGGAGGGCCAAGGACCTACAATGAGCAGTTCTTC. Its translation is CASSLVAGGPRTYNEQFF.

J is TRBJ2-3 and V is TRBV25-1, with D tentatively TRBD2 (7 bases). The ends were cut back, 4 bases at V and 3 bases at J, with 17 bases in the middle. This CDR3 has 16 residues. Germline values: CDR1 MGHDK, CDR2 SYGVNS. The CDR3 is CASSGGGVSSTDTQYF. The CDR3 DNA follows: TGTGCCAGCAGTGGAGGGGGGGTCAGCAGTACAGATACGCAGTATTTT. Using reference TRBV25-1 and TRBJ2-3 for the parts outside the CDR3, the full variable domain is EADIYQTPRYLVIGTGKKITLECSQTMGHDKMYWYQQDPGMELHLIHYSYGVNSTEKGDLSSESTVSRIRTEHFPLTLESARPSHTSQYLCASSGGGVSSTDTQYFGPGTRLTVL.

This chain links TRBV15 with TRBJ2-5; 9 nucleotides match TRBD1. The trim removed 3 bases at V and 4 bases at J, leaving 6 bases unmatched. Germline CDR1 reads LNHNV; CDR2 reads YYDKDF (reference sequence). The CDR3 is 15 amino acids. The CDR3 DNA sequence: TGTGCCACCAGCAGGAAAACAGGGGGCGCAGAGACCCAGTACTTC. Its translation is CATSRKTGGAETQYF.

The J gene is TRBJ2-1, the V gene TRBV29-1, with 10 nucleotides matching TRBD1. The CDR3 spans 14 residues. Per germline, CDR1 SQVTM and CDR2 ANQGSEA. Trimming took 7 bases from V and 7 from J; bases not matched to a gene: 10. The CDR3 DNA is TGCAGCGCTTCGACAGGGGGCGCGGGAAATGAGCAGTTCTTC. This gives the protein CSASTGGAGNEQFF.

The CDR3 spells CASSEALWGSSSETQYF. The CDR3 nucleotides are TGTGCCAGCAGTGAAGCGCTTTGGGGCTCATCATCGGAGACCCAGTACTTC. V gene TRBV2 combines with J gene TRBJ2-5; D may be TRBD1 (5 bases). Germline assignment: CDR1 SNHLY and CDR2 FYNNEI. The CDR3 runs to 17 residues. Trimming took 0 bases from V and 5 from J, leaving 19 bases between them.

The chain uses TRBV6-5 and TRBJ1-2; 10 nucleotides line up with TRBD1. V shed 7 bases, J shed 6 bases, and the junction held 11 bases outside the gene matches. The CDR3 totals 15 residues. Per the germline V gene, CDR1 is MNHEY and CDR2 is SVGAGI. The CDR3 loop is CASTPWRQGAHGYTF. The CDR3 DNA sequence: TGTGCCAGCACCCCATGGAGACAGGGGGCCCATGGCTACACCTTC.